A selection of T cell receptor beta chains follows, all from one sample in a study of blood T cell repertoires in COVID-19. Repertoires were generated with immunoSEQ multiplex PCR, while TCRdb's copy carries only in-frame clones and drops some. This table has 350,000 to 450,000 clones, approximately 90% appearing once. The sequencing sample was made of PBMCs or T cells enriched from blood (not recorded which). These receptors originate from a young woman who had been exposed to COVID-19. The CDR3 runs from the conserved cysteine through the conserved F or W. The order of the fields is V gene, J gene, clone size, D gene, CDR3 protein, CDR3 DNA. A D gene is named only where the DNA matches it firmly. The size of a clone is reported for some rows only, either as once, few or many, or as a class for expanded clones.

v_call: TRBV6-5
j_call: TRBJ2-1
clone_size: NA
d_call: TRBD2
cdr3_aa: CASSYGVAGEQFF
cdr3_nt: TGTGCCAGCAGTTACGGGGTAGCGGGGGAGCAGTTCTTC

v_call: TRBV7-9
j_call: TRBJ2-1
clone_size: NA
d_call: TRBD2
cdr3_aa: CASSLTSGGVNEQFF
cdr3_nt: TGTGCCAGCAGCTTAACTAGCGGGGGGGTGAATGAGCAGTTCTTC

v_call: TRBV30
j_call: TRBJ2-2
clone_size: NA
d_call: TRBD2
cdr3_aa: CAWDPGGPRTGELFF
cdr3_nt: TGTGCCTGGGATCCGGGGGGGCCACGGACCGGGGAGCTGTTTTTT

v_call: TRBV4-1
j_call: TRBJ1-5
clone_size: NA
d_call: TRBD1
cdr3_aa: CASSQDDRGYQPQHF
cdr3_nt: TGCGCCAGCAGCCAAGACGACAGGGGCTATCAGCCCCAGCATTTT

v_call: TRBV9
j_call: TRBJ2-7
clone_size: few
d_call: TRBD2
cdr3_aa: CASSGDPYGGNYEQYF
cdr3_nt: TGTGCCAGCAGCGGAGACCCCTACGGGGGGAACTACGAGCAGTACTTC

v_call: TRBV7-9
j_call: TRBJ1-6
clone_size: NA
d_call: TRBD1
cdr3_aa: CASRGTDTYNSPLHF
cdr3_nt: TGTGCCAGCAGGGGGACAGATACCTATAATTCACCCCTCCACTTT

v_call: TRBV7-6
j_call: TRBJ2-5
clone_size: once
d_call: TRBD2
cdr3_aa: CASSSGLAGVILETQYF
cdr3_nt: TGTGCCAGCAGCTCGGGACTAGCGGGAGTTATTTTGGAGACCCAGTACTTC

v_call: TRBV27
j_call: TRBJ2-1
clone_size: NA
d_call: TRBD1
cdr3_aa: CASMSRGTGRYNEQFF
cdr3_nt: TGTGCCAGCATGTCTCGTGGGACAGGGCGATACAATGAGCAGTTCTTC

v_call: TRBV11-2
j_call: TRBJ1-2
clone_size: few
d_call: TRBD1
cdr3_aa: CASSPGTGPYGYTF
cdr3_nt: TGTGCCAGCAGCCCCGGGACAGGGCCCTATGGCTACACCTTC

v_call: TRBV7-9
j_call: TRBJ1-5
clone_size: NA
d_call: TRBD1
cdr3_aa: CASSLTGGAHQPQHF
cdr3_nt: TGTGCCAGCAGCTTGACAGGGGGCGCACATCAGCCCCAGCATTTT

v_call: TRBV28
j_call: TRBJ1-2
clone_size: NA
d_call: NA
cdr3_aa: CASGVPGPRNYGYTF
cdr3_nt: TGTGCCAGCGGAGTTCCGGGTCCTAGGAACTATGGCTACACCTTC

v_call: TRBV20-1
j_call: TRBJ2-3
clone_size: NA
d_call: NA
cdr3_aa: CSARSGDTQYF
cdr3_nt: TGCAGTGCTAGGTCGGGGGATACGCAGTATTTT

v_call: TRBV11-2
j_call: TRBJ2-2
clone_size: NA
d_call: TRBD1
cdr3_aa: CASSRGQGARGELFF
cdr3_nt: TGTGCCAGCAGCCGGGGACAGGGGGCTCGTGGGGAGCTGTTTTTT

v_call: TRBV11-2
j_call: TRBJ2-1
clone_size: once
d_call: NA
cdr3_aa: CASSLQADHEQFF
cdr3_nt: TGTGCCAGCAGCTTACAAGCGGACCATGAGCAGTTCTTC

v_call: TRBV19
j_call: TRBJ1-2
clone_size: NA
d_call: TRBD1
cdr3_aa: CASSIVVIGTAANYGYTF
cdr3_nt: TGTGCCAGTAGTATAGTTGTCATTGGGACAGCCGCTAACTATGGCTACACCTTC

v_call: TRBV7-2
j_call: TRBJ2-7
clone_size: NA
d_call: TRBD2
cdr3_aa: CASSLEGGLASYEQYF
cdr3_nt: TGTGCCAGCAGCTTAGAGGGGGGACTAGCGTCCTACGAGCAGTACTTC

v_call: TRBV4-2
j_call: TRBJ2-7
clone_size: NA
d_call: TRBD1
cdr3_aa: CASSQEGQGHYEQYF
cdr3_nt: TGTGCCAGCAGCCAAGAGGGACAGGGACACTACGAGCAGTACTTC

v_call: TRBV27
j_call: TRBJ2-7
clone_size: NA
d_call: NA
cdr3_aa: CASLPIGLRYEQYF
cdr3_nt: TGTGCCAGCCTACCCATCGGTCTAAGATACGAGCAGTACTTC

v_call: TRBV18
j_call: TRBJ2-7
clone_size: NA
d_call: NA
cdr3_aa: CASSPVAGAPYEQYF
cdr3_nt: TGTGCCAGCTCACCGGTTGCGGGGGCCCCCTACGAGCAGTACTTC